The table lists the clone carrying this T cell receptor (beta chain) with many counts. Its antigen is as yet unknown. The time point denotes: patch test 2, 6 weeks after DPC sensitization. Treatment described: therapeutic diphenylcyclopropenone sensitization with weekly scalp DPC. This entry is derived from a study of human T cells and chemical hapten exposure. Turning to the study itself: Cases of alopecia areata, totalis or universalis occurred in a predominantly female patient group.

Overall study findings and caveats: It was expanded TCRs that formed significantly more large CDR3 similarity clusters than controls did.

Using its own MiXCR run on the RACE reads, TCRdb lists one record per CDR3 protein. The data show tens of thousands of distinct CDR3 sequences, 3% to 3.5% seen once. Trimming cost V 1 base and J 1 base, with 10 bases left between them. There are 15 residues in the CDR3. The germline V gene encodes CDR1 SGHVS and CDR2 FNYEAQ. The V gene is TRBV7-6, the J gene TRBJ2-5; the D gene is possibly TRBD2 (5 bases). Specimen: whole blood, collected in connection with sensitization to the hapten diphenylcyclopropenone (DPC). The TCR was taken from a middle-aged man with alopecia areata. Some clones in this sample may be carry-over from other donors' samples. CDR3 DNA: TGTGCCAGCAGCTTAGTATCTAGCCTCCAAGAGACCCAGTACTTC. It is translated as CASSLVSSLQETQYF.